The rows below give T cell receptor beta chains drawn from one sample of a study of control samples from healthy donors and cancer patients. TCRdb's table, derived via immunoSEQ multiplex PCR, lists solely in-frame clones and lacks some. The table includes around 150,000 clones, about 90% detected once. Sequenced sample: blood. The receptor source for this set is a man aged 18-30 years in good health. CDR3s include the opening cysteine and the closing phenylalanine or tryptophan. The order of the fields is clone size, D gene, J gene, V gene, CDR3 protein, CDR3 DNA. A D gene is named only where the DNA matches it firmly. Clone size is shown for a subset of rows, as once, few, many or a class of expanded clone.

once	TRBD1	TRBJ2-5	TRBV18	CASSPRRDRQETQYF	TGTGCCAGCTCACCGCGCCGGGACAGACAAGAGACCCAGTACTTC
.	.	TRBJ1-1	TRBV5-1	CASSPMGGSGTEAFF	TGCGCCAGCAGCCCAATGGGGGGGTCTGGCACTGAAGCTTTCTTT
once	.	TRBJ2-7	TRBV7-2	CASSPSGVRDEQYF	TGTGCCAGCAGTCCGTCCGGGGTTCGGGACGAGCAGTACTTC
.	.	TRBJ2-4	TRBV4-2	CASSQGAQGRTIQYF	TGTGCCAGCAGCCAAGGTGCCCAGGGAAGAACCATTCAGTACTTC
few	.	TRBJ1-2	TRBV5-5	CASSVDGGYYGYTF	TGTGCCAGCAGCGTCGACGGGGGGTACTATGGCTACACCTTC
once	.	TRBJ2-6	TRBV5-6	CASSFGANVLTF	TGTGCCAGCAGCTTCGGGGCCAACGTCCTGACTTTC
.	TRBD1	TRBJ1-4	TRBV28	CASSYRGRQEKLFF	TGTGCCAGCAGTTATAGGGGGCGACAGGAAAAACTGTTTTTT
.	.	TRBJ2-7	TRBV5-5	CASSLGQVLSYEQYF	TGTGCCAGCAGCTTAGGCCAGGTATTATCCTACGAGCAGTACTTC
.	.	TRBJ2-3	TRBV9	CASSGGAGTDTQYF	TGTGCCAGCAGCGGGGGGGCCGGCACAGATACGCAGTATTTT
.	.	TRBJ1-6	TRBV5-8	CASSADGTDYNSPLHF	TGTGCCAGCAGCGCCGATGGGACGGACTATAATTCACCCCTCCACTTT
.	.	TRBJ2-4	TRBV7-7	CASSPTGTRETKNIQYF	TGTGCTAGCAGCCCTACAGGGACGAGGGAGACCAAAAACATTCAGTACTTC
.	.	TRBJ2-7	TRBV7-9	CASSLGTVGYEQYF	TGTGCCAGCAGCCTTGGGACTGTTGGGTACGAGCAGTACTTC
.	.	TRBJ2-6	TRBV7-9	CASSLGSSSGANVLTF	TGTGCCAGCAGCTTAGGGAGCAGCTCTGGGGCCAACGTCCTGACTTTC